These T cell receptor beta chains were read from a single sample in a study of T cells after yellow fever vaccination. One entry per CDR3 protein results from TCRdb running MiXCR on the 5' RACE reads. This table holds 300,000 or so distinct CDR3 sequences, 3.5% to 4.5% found once. The source material was PBMCs, sampled 5 days after the yellow fever booster vaccination. Source of these receptors: a man between 18 and 29 years old who received the YFV17D yellow fever vaccine. CDR3s include the opening cysteine and the closing phenylalanine or tryptophan. D genes are given only for firm matches. Clone size is not always given. Where it is, it says once, few, many or a class for expanded clones.

j_call: TRBJ2-5
clone_size: many
d_call: TRBD2
v_call: TRBV12-3/TRBV12-4
cdr3_nt: TGTGCCAGCGACTCCCCCCCTAGCGGGGGCCAAGAGACCCAGTACTTC
cdr3_aa: CASDSPPSGGQETQYF

j_call: TRBJ2-7
clone_size: few
d_call: NA
v_call: TRBV7-8
cdr3_nt: TGTGCCAGCAGCTTAAAGAGGGTATCCTACGAGCAGTACTTC
cdr3_aa: CASSLKRVSYEQYF

j_call: TRBJ2-5
clone_size: once
d_call: NA
v_call: TRBV6-2/TRBV6-3
cdr3_nt: TGTGCCAGCAGTTACGAATCAGTTCAAGAGACCCAGTACTTC
cdr3_aa: CASSYESVQETQYF

j_call: TRBJ1-1
clone_size: NA
d_call: NA
v_call: TRBV20-1
cdr3_nt: TGCAGTGCTTTTAACCAGGGTCCTGAAGCTTTCTTT
cdr3_aa: CSAFNQGPEAFF

j_call: TRBJ1-5
clone_size: few
d_call: NA
v_call: TRBV4-2
cdr3_nt: TGTGCCAGCAGCCAAGTCGGGGGCCCTCAGCCCCAGCATTTT
cdr3_aa: CASSQVGGPQPQHF

j_call: TRBJ2-3
clone_size: few
d_call: TRBD2
v_call: TRBV20-1
cdr3_nt: TGCAGTGCTCCGCTAGCGGGGGAAGCAGATACGCAGTATTTT
cdr3_aa: CSAPLAGEADTQYF

j_call: TRBJ2-1
clone_size: many
d_call: NA
v_call: TRBV6-5
cdr3_nt: TGTGCCAGCAGTTACTCGATGCGGATAGGTGAGCAGTTCTTC
cdr3_aa: CASSYSMRIGEQFF

j_call: TRBJ2-5
clone_size: few
d_call: NA
v_call: TRBV10-2
cdr3_nt: TGCGCCAGCGGAAAAAGCGCGGTGGTGGAGACCCAGTACTTC
cdr3_aa: CASGKSAVVETQYF

j_call: TRBJ2-1
clone_size: few
d_call: TRBD1
v_call: TRBV6-5
cdr3_nt: TGTGCCAGCGGACCGTGGACAGGGGGAAACAATGAGCAGTTCTTC
cdr3_aa: CASGPWTGGNNEQFF

j_call: TRBJ1-2
clone_size: many
d_call: NA
v_call: TRBV18
cdr3_nt: TGTGCCAGCTCACCTGAACGGGATTATGGCTACACCTTC
cdr3_aa: CASSPERDYGYTF

j_call: TRBJ1-5
clone_size: many
d_call: NA
v_call: TRBV28
cdr3_nt: TGTGCCAGCAGCTACGAATCCGCTAGCAATCAGCCCCAGCATTTT
cdr3_aa: CASSYESASNQPQHF

j_call: TRBJ2-2
clone_size: few
d_call: NA
v_call: TRBV15
cdr3_nt: TGTGCCACCAGCAGGGAAAGGGGACGGTTCACCGGGGAGCTGTTTTTT
cdr3_aa: CATSRERGRFTGELFF

j_call: TRBJ2-5
clone_size: many
d_call: TRBD1
v_call: TRBV7-2
cdr3_nt: TGTGCCAGCAGCTTCTCCGGGACAGGGGCCGGGGAGACCCAGTACTTC
cdr3_aa: CASSFSGTGAGETQYF

j_call: TRBJ1-5
clone_size: many
d_call: NA
v_call: TRBV7-2
cdr3_nt: TGTGCCAGCAGCCCCGGGACGGTCAATCAGCCCCAGCATTTT
cdr3_aa: CASSPGTVNQPQHF

j_call: TRBJ1-5
clone_size: NA
d_call: NA
v_call: TRBV18
cdr3_nt: TGTGCCAGCTCACTCGGGGCGCGGGGGCAAGGTCAGCCCCAGCATTTT
cdr3_aa: CASSLGARGQGQPQHF

j_call: TRBJ2-4
clone_size: NA
d_call: NA
v_call: TRBV12-3/TRBV12-4
cdr3_nt: TGTGCCAGCAGTTCAACGGCGGGTTTAGCCAAAAACATTCAGTACTTC
cdr3_aa: CASSSTAGLAKNIQYF

j_call: TRBJ2-7
clone_size: few
d_call: NA
v_call: TRBV6-5
cdr3_nt: TGTGCCAGCAGAAAGGGCCGGGACGGGGTTTACGAGCAGTACTTC
cdr3_aa: CASRKGRDGVYEQYF

j_call: TRBJ1-4
clone_size: NA
d_call: TRBD1
v_call: TRBV7-9
cdr3_nt: TGTGCCAGCAGCTCACCTTGGACAGGCCCGTCGGGTACTGAAAAACTGTTTTTT
cdr3_aa: CASSSPWTGPSGTEKLFF

j_call: TRBJ2-2
clone_size: few
d_call: NA
v_call: TRBV6-1
cdr3_nt: TGTGCCAGCAGTGACTCCACCGGGGAGCTGTTTTTT
cdr3_aa: CASSDSTGELFF

j_call: TRBJ1-6
clone_size: many
d_call: NA
v_call: TRBV5-5
cdr3_nt: TGTGCCAGCAGCCAGGACTTCGGATCACCCCTCCACTTT
cdr3_aa: CASSQDFGSPLHF

j_call: TRBJ1-1
clone_size: few
d_call: NA
v_call: TRBV10-3
cdr3_nt: TGTGCCATCAGTGACCTTGCTTCGACTGAAGCTTTCTTT
cdr3_aa: CAISDLASTEAFF

j_call: TRBJ2-4
clone_size: few
d_call: TRBD1
v_call: TRBV5-5
cdr3_nt: TGTGCCAGCAACCCGGGACAGAAAAACATTCAGTACTTC
cdr3_aa: CASNPGQKNIQYF

j_call: TRBJ2-1
clone_size: NA
d_call: TRBD2
v_call: TRBV5-1
cdr3_nt: TGCGCCAGCAGACTAGCGGGGGCTCTAAATGAGCAGTTCTTC
cdr3_aa: CASRLAGALNEQFF

j_call: TRBJ1-2
clone_size: NA
d_call: NA
v_call: TRBV6-6
cdr3_nt: TGTGCCAGCAGTTCGGCTGACTATGGCTACACCTTC
cdr3_aa: CASSSADYGYTF

j_call: TRBJ2-3
clone_size: many
d_call: TRBD1
v_call: TRBV27
cdr3_nt: TGTGCCAGCAGATCAACAGGGGCGGCAGATACGCAGTATTTT
cdr3_aa: CASRSTGAADTQYF

j_call: TRBJ2-1
clone_size: NA
d_call: TRBD1
v_call: TRBV7-2
cdr3_nt: TGTGCCAGCAGCTGGGGACAGGGGATGGGCTATGAGCAGTTCTTC
cdr3_aa: CASSWGQGMGYEQFF

j_call: TRBJ1-1
clone_size: many
d_call: NA
v_call: TRBV29-1
cdr3_nt: TGCAGCGTGGGAAGACACGGGCTCACTGAAGCTTTCTTT
cdr3_aa: CSVGRHGLTEAFF

j_call: TRBJ2-1
clone_size: many
d_call: TRBD2
v_call: TRBV20-1
cdr3_nt: TGCAGTGCTGGGGGGACGGCGGGGGTATACAATGAGCAGTTCTTC
cdr3_aa: CSAGGTAGVYNEQFF

j_call: TRBJ1-1
clone_size: many
d_call: NA
v_call: TRBV6-5
cdr3_nt: TGTGCCAGCAGTTACTTGAGAAGGCAGGACACTGAAGCTTTCTTT
cdr3_aa: CASSYLRRQDTEAFF

j_call: TRBJ2-6
clone_size: NA
d_call: NA
v_call: TRBV19
cdr3_nt: TGTGCCAGTAGTATTCAAGGATTTAGCGTCTCTGGGGCCAACGTCCTGACTTTC
cdr3_aa: CASSIQGFSVSGANVLTF

j_call: TRBJ1-4
clone_size: many
d_call: NA
v_call: TRBV7-2
cdr3_nt: TGTGCCAGCAGCTTGCTCAGGGGTGAAAAACTGTTTTTT
cdr3_aa: CASSLLRGEKLFF

j_call: TRBJ2-7
clone_size: few
d_call: TRBD2
v_call: TRBV20-1
cdr3_nt: TGCAGTGCTCGACTAGCGGGGGGGGACTACGAGCAGTACTTC
cdr3_aa: CSARLAGGDYEQYF

j_call: TRBJ2-5
clone_size: many
d_call: TRBD2
v_call: TRBV2
cdr3_nt: TGTGCCAGCGGAGATAGCGGGGCGGAGACCCAGTACTTC
cdr3_aa: CASGDSGAETQYF

j_call: TRBJ2-3
clone_size: NA
d_call: TRBD1
v_call: TRBV7-9
cdr3_nt: TGTGCCAGCAGCGGGGGACAGGGGTCAGATACGCAGTATTTT
cdr3_aa: CASSGGQGSDTQYF

j_call: TRBJ2-6
clone_size: few
d_call: NA
v_call: TRBV5-1
cdr3_nt: TGCGCCAGCAGCACTTACGGGGGATTCTCTGGGGCCAACGTCCTGACTTTC
cdr3_aa: CASSTYGGFSGANVLTF

j_call: TRBJ2-5
clone_size: few
d_call: NA
v_call: TRBV21-1
cdr3_nt: TGTGCCAGCAGCAAAATCGCCAGGGTTCTTCAAGAGACCCAGTACTTC
cdr3_aa: CASSKIARVLQETQYF

j_call: TRBJ2-5
clone_size: NA
d_call: TRBD2
v_call: TRBV9
cdr3_nt: TGTGCCAGCAGCGGGTCTAGCGGGGGTCTGTACCAAGAGACCCAGTACTTC
cdr3_aa: CASSGSSGGLYQETQYF

j_call: TRBJ2-5
clone_size: few
d_call: TRBD1
v_call: TRBV3-1
cdr3_nt: TGTGCCAGCAGCCAAGAGGCCCAGGGGGCTGAAGAGACCCAGTACTTC
cdr3_aa: CASSQEAQGAEETQYF

j_call: TRBJ1-4
clone_size: few
d_call: NA
v_call: TRBV11-2
cdr3_nt: TGTGCCAGCAGCTCACGCAGGCGGGCCTATGAAAAACTGTTTTTT
cdr3_aa: CASSSRRRAYEKLFF

j_call: TRBJ1-2
clone_size: NA
d_call: NA
v_call: TRBV30
cdr3_nt: TGTGCCTGGAGTGTACAGTCCTATGGCTACACCTTC
cdr3_aa: CAWSVQSYGYTF

j_call: TRBJ2-3
clone_size: NA
d_call: NA
v_call: TRBV6-1
cdr3_nt: TGTGCCAGCAGTCTATGGCTCACAGATACGCAGTATTTT
cdr3_aa: CASSLWLTDTQYF

j_call: TRBJ2-5
clone_size: few
d_call: NA
v_call: TRBV7-2
cdr3_nt: TGTGCCAGCAGCTCATACAGCCTCTTGGAGACCCAGTACTTC
cdr3_aa: CASSSYSLLETQYF

j_call: TRBJ1-5
clone_size: NA
d_call: NA
v_call: TRBV7-8
cdr3_nt: TGTGCCAGCAGCCTAGCCGGTTCTTACGGTCAGCCCCAGCATTTT
cdr3_aa: CASSLAGSYGQPQHF

j_call: TRBJ2-3
clone_size: many
d_call: NA
v_call: TRBV6-1
cdr3_nt: TGTGCCAGCAGTGATTGGGGGCGCACAGATACGCAGTATTTT
cdr3_aa: CASSDWGRTDTQYF

j_call: TRBJ1-1
clone_size: few
d_call: NA
v_call: TRBV19
cdr3_nt: TGTGCCAGTAGTCCCTCGTCCTATTTGAACACTGAAGCTTTCTTT
cdr3_aa: CASSPSSYLNTEAFF

j_call: TRBJ1-1
clone_size: NA
d_call: TRBD1
v_call: TRBV6-5
cdr3_nt: TGTGCCAGCAGTCCCCGACAGGGGCGAGGAGCTTTCTTT
cdr3_aa: CASSPRQGRGAFF

j_call: TRBJ1-1
clone_size: few
d_call: NA
v_call: TRBV25-1
cdr3_nt: TGTGCCAGCAGTGAAGGTGGCAGGGGAGCCGCTGAAGCTTTCTTT
cdr3_aa: CASSEGGRGAAEAFF

j_call: TRBJ1-2
clone_size: few
d_call: NA
v_call: TRBV19
cdr3_nt: TGTGCCAGTAGTATAGCCGGCCGAAGGACCGCTAACTATGGCTACACCTTC
cdr3_aa: CASSIAGRRTANYGYTF

j_call: TRBJ1-1
clone_size: NA
d_call: TRBD1
v_call: TRBV11-2
cdr3_nt: TGTGCCAGCAGTTTCTCGGGACAGACGAACACTGAAGCTTTCTTT
cdr3_aa: CASSFSGQTNTEAFF

j_call: TRBJ1-2
clone_size: NA
d_call: TRBD1
v_call: TRBV7-9
cdr3_nt: TGTGCCAGCAGCGGACAGGGAATACGTGGCTACACCTTC
cdr3_aa: CASSGQGIRGYTF

j_call: TRBJ2-2
clone_size: NA
d_call: TRBD2
v_call: TRBV12-3/TRBV12-4
cdr3_nt: TGTGCCAGCAGTCGACTAGCGGGGGGCCGAACGAACACCGGGGAGCTGTTTTTT
cdr3_aa: CASSRLAGGRTNTGELFF

j_call: TRBJ2-3
clone_size: many
d_call: NA
v_call: TRBV15
cdr3_nt: TGTGCCACCAGCAGAGATATCAGGGCGGACACAGATACGCAGTATTTT
cdr3_aa: CATSRDIRADTDTQYF

j_call: TRBJ2-5
clone_size: NA
d_call: NA
v_call: TRBV3-1
cdr3_nt: TGTGCCAGCAGCCAGGACGGAGGGGGCGCGGAGACCCAGTACTTC
cdr3_aa: CASSQDGGGAETQYF

j_call: TRBJ1-2
clone_size: many
d_call: NA
v_call: TRBV11-2
cdr3_nt: TGTGCCAGCAGCCTACCGGGACGTGGCTACACCTTC
cdr3_aa: CASSLPGRGYTF

j_call: TRBJ2-7
clone_size: few
d_call: TRBD1
v_call: TRBV20-1
cdr3_nt: TGCAGTGCTGCGACAGGGGAAATCTACGAGCAGTACTTC
cdr3_aa: CSAATGEIYEQYF